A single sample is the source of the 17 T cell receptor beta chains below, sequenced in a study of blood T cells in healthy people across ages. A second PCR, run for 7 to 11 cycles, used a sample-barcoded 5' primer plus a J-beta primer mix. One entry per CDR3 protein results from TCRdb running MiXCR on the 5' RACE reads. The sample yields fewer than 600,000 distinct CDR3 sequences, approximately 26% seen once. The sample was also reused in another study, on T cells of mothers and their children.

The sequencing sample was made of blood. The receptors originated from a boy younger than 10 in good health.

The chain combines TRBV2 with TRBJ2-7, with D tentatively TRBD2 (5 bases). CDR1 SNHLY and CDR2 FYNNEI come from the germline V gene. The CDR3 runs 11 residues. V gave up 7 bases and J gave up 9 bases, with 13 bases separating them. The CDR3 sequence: CASIAEALQYF. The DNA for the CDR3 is TGTGCCAGCATTGCGGAGGCACTGCAGTACTTC.

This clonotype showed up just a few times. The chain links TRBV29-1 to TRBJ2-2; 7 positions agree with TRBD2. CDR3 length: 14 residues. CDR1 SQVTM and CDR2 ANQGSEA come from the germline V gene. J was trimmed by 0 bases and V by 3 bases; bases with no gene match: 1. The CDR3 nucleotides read TGCAGCGTTGAGGGGGGGGCGAACACCGGGGAGCTGTTTTTT. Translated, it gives CSVEGGANTGELFF.

The CDR3 region is CSARGPGQKEETQYF. In nucleotides, the CDR3 is TGCAGTGCTAGAGGCCCGGGACAGAAGGAAGAGACCCAGTACTTC. The J gene is TRBJ2-5, the V gene TRBV20-1, with 7 bases aligning to TRBD1. V gave up 1 base and J gave up 3 bases; unmatched junction bases: 8. The germline V gene encodes CDR1 DFQATT and CDR2 SNEGSKA (reference sequence). The CDR3 contains 15 residues.

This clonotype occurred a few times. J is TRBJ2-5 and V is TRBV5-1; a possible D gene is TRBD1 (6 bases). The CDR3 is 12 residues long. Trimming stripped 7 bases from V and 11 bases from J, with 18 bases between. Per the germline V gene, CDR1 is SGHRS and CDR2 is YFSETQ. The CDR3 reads CASGTYSSEQYF. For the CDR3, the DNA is TGCGCCAGCGGGACATACAGCTCTGAGCAGTACTTC.

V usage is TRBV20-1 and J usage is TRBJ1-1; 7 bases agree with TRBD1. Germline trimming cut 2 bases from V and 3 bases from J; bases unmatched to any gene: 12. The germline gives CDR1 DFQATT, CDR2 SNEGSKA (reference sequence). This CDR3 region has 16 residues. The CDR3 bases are TGCAGTGCTAGATTCGCAGGGGGGGCGATGGACACTGAAGCTTTCTTT. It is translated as CSARFAGGAMDTEAFF.

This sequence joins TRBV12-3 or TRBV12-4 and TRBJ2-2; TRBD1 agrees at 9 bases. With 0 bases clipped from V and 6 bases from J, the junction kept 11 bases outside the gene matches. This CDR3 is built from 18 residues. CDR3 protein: CASSLAWGRDRVSGELFF. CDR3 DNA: TGTGCCAGCAGTTTAGCCTGGGGGCGGGACAGGGTTTCCGGGGAGCTGTTTTTT.

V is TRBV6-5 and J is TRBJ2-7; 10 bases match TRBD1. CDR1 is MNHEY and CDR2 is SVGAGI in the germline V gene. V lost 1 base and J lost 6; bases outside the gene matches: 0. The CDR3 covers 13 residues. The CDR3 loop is CASSYWDRGEQYF. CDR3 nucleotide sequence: TGTGCCAGCAGTTACTGGGACAGGGGCGAGCAGTACTTC.

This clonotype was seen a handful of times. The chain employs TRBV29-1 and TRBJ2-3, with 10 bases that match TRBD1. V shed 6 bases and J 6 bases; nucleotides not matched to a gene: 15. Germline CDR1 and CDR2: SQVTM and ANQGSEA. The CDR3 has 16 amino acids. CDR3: CSVTGGYTLVQDTQYF. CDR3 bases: TGCAGCGTGACAGGGGGCTACACCCTCGTTCAGGATACGCAGTATTTT.

CDR3 nucleotides: TGTGCCAGCAGCTTCACAGGGTTATCAAACATTCAGTACTTC. Translated: CASSFTGLSNIQYF. The chain is built from TRBV7-2 and TRBJ2-4; D is perhaps TRBD1 (6 bases). V was shortened by 3 bases and J by 6 bases, with 12 bases between the two germline ends. This CDR3 comprises 14 residues. Germline values: CDR1 SGHTA, CDR2 FQGNSA.

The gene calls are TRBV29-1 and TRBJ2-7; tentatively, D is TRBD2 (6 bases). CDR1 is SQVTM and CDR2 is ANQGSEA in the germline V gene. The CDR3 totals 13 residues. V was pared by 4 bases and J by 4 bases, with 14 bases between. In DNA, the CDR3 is TGCAGCGTTGCTCTGGACTACCAATACGAGCAGTACTTC. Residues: CSVALDYQYEQYF.

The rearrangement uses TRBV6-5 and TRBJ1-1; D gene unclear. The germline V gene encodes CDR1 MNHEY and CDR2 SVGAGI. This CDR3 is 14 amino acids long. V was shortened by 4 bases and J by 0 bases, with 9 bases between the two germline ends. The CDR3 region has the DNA TGTGCCAGCAGTTCAGCGAGCATGAACACTGAAGCTTTCTTT. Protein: CASSSASMNTEAFF.

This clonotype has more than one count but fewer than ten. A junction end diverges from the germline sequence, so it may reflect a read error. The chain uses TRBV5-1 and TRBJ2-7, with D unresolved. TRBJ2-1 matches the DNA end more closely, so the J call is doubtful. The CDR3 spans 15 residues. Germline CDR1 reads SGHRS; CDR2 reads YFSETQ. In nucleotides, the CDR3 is TGCGCCAGCAGCTTGGATAGGAATGTAGGCAATGGGCAGTTCTTC. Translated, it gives CASSLDRNVGNGQFF.

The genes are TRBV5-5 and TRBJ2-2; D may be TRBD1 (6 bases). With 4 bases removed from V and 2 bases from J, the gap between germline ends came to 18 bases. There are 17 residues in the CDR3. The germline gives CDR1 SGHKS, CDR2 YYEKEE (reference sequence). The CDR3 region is CASSGTGTQTNTGELFF. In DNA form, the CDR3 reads TGTGCCAGCAGCGGAACCGGGACACAAACTAACACCGGGGAGCTGTTTTTT.

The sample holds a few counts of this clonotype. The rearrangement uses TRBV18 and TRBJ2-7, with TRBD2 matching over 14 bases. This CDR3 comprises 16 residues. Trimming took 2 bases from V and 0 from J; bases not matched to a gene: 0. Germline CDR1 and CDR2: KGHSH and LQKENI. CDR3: CASSPGLAGGSYEQYF. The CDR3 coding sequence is TGTGCCAGCTCACCAGGACTAGCGGGAGGCTCCTACGAGCAGTACTTC. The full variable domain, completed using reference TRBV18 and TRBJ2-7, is NAGVMQNPRHLVRRRGQEARLRCSPMKGHSHVYWYRQLPEEGLKFMVYLQKENIIDESGMPKERFSAEFPKEGPSILRIQQVVRGDSAAYFCASSPGLAGGSYEQYFGPGTRLTVT.

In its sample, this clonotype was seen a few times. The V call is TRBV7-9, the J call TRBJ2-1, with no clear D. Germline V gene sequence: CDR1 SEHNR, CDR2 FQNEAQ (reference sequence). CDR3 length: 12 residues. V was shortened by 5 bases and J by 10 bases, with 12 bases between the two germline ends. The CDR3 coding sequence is TGTGCCAGCAGCCCCATCGGACCGGAGCAGTTCTTC. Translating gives CASSPIGPEQFF.

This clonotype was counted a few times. The CDR3 DNA reads as TGCAGTGCTGGGGGTTGGAGGGGGCGCCACAATGAGCAGTTCTTC. Its protein product is CSAGGWRGRHNEQFF. The V call is TRBV20-1, the J call TRBJ2-1; maybe TRBD1 (7 bases). Trimming cost V 5 bases and J 5 bases, with 19 bases left between them. This CDR3 has 15 residues. Germline values: CDR1 DFQATT, CDR2 SNEGSKA (reference sequence).

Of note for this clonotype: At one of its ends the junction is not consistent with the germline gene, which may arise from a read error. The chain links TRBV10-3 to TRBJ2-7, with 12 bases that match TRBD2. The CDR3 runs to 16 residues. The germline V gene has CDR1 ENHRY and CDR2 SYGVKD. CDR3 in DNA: TGTGCCGTCAGCCCGACTAGCGGGGGCTCCTCGGACGAGCAGTACTTC. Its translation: CAVSPTSGGSSDEQYF.